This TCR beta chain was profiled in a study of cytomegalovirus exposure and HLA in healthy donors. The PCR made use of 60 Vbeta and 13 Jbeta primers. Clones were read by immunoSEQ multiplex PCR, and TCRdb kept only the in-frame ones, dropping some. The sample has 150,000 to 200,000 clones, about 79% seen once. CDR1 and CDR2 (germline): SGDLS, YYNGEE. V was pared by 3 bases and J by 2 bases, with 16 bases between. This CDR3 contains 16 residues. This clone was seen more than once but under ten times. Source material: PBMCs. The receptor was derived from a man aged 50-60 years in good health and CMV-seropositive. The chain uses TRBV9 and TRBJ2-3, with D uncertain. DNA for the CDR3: TGTGCCAGCAGCGGGGCCCAACCACTGAACACAGATACGCAGTATTTT. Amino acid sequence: CASSGAQPLNTDTQYF. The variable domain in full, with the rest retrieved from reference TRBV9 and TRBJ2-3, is DSGVTQTPKHLITATGQRVTLRCSPRSGDLSVYWYQQSLDQGLQFLIQYYNGEERAKGNILERFSAQQFPDLHSELNLSSLELGDSALYFCASSGAQPLNTDTQYFGPGTRLTVL.